The 23 T cell receptor beta chains given below trace back to one sample, sequenced in a study of blood T cell repertoires in COVID-19. Some clones are missing from TCRdb's copy, which holds only in-frame ones; the method was immunoSEQ multiplex PCR. The sample yields over 75,000 clones, 86% seen once. The specimen was peripheral blood. Source of these receptors: a human donor in a cohort sampled during active COVID-19.

The V and J genes are TRBV19 and TRBJ1-4, with 7 bases fitting TRBD1. This CDR3 comprises 13 residues. CDR1 LNHDA and CDR2 SQIVND come from the germline V gene (reference sequence). V gave up 4 bases and J gave up 8 bases; unmatched junction bases: 4. Here the CDR3 reads CASSRQGSEKLFF. For the CDR3, the DNA is TGTGCCAGTAGTAGACAGGGTTCGGAAAAACTGTTTTTT.

This clone turned up a few times. The V call is TRBV25-1, the J call TRBJ2-5, with TRBD1 as a possible D gene (5 bases). CDR3 size: 12 residues. Trimming removed 5 bases from V and 6 bases from J, with 10 bases in between. Germline V gives CDR1 MGHDK, CDR2 SYGVNS. CDR3 in DNA: TGTGCCAGCAGTTCAGGGTTGCAGACCCAGTACTTC. This gives the protein CASSSGLQTQYF.

This chain connects TRBV5-1 to TRBJ2-5; 9 positions match TRBD2. The trim removed 0 bases at V and 5 bases at J, leaving 8 bases unmatched. Germline V gene data show CDR1 as SGHRS and CDR2 as YFSETQ. The CDR3 spans 16 residues. CDR3 residues: CASSLGGGRADETQYF. DNA for the CDR3: TGCGCCAGCAGCTTGGGTGGCGGGAGGGCCGATGAGACCCAGTACTTC.

This clone was picked up many times. In DNA form, the CDR3 reads TGTGCCAGCAGCTCCCTGGGACAGGGGGCGATTGGCTACACCTTC. Translated, it gives CASSSLGQGAIGYTF. The genes are TRBV11-2 and TRBJ1-2; TRBD1 matches 12 bases. Germline CDR1 is SGHAT and CDR2 is FQNNGV. CDR3 length: 15 amino acids. V was pared by 4 bases and J by 7 bases, with 7 bases of the junction left unmatched.

The chain joins TRBV12-3 or TRBV12-4 to TRBJ2-1; 7 bases match TRBD1. V was pared by 6 bases and J by 9 bases, with 5 bases of the junction left unmatched. The CDR3 totals 12 residues. CDR3: CASRFTGVEQFF. The DNA of the CDR3 is TGTGCCAGCAGGTTTACAGGGGTTGAGCAGTTCTTC.

The genes are TRBV5-1 and TRBJ1-2; 9 positions agree with TRBD1. The CDR3 runs 13 residues. V shed 4 bases, J shed 5 bases, and the junction held 3 bases outside the gene matches. Germline CDR1 and CDR2: SGHRS and YFSETQ. CDR3: CASSPGTGYGYTF. The DNA for the CDR3 is TGCGCCAGCAGCCCGGGGACAGGGTATGGCTACACCTTC.

This sequence joins TRBV7-7 and TRBJ2-6; D may be TRBD1 (6 bases). V was cut by 5 bases and J by 0 bases, with 8 bases left in between. This CDR3 has 15 amino acids. The germline V gene has CDR1 SSHAT and CDR2 FNYEAQ (reference sequence). CDR3 residues: CASSRDISGANVLTF. CDR3 in DNA: TGTGCCAGCAGCCGGGACATCTCTGGGGCCAACGTCCTGACTTTC. Using reference TRBV7-7 and TRBJ2-6 for the parts outside the CDR3, the full variable domain is GAGVSQSPRYKVTKRGQDVTLRCDPISSHATLYWYQQALGQGPEFLTYFNYEAQPDKSGLPSDRFSAERPEGSISTLTIQRTEQRDSAMYRCASSRDISGANVLTFGAGSRLTVL.

The chain uses TRBV6-2 or TRBV6-3 and TRBJ2-4; 7 positions agree with TRBD1. V lost 5 bases to trimming and J lost 6 bases; unmatched junction nucleotides: 7. Per the germline V gene, CDR1 is MNHEY and CDR2 is SVGEGT. This CDR3 comprises 14 residues. CDR3 region: CASSHQGVGNIQYF. The CDR3 coding sequence is TGTGCCAGCAGTCACCAGGGGGTAGGAAACATTCAGTACTTC.

The chain combines TRBV28 with TRBJ1-2; no clear D gene. Per germline, CDR1 MDHEN and CDR2 SYDVKM. Trimming left V 4 bases short and J 6 bases short, with 6 bases between. The CDR3 extends over 11 amino acids. The CDR3 loop is CASSSRHGYTF. DNA of the CDR3: TGTGCCAGCAGTTCCAGGCATGGCTACACCTTC.

The rearrangement uses TRBV2 and TRBJ2-7; 10 bases map to TRBD1. This CDR3 region has 15 residues. J was trimmed by 2 bases and V by 3 bases; bases with no gene match: 4. CDR1 and CDR2 from the germline V gene are SNHLY and FYNNEI. The chain's CDR3 is CASSEWTGGAYEQYF. CDR3 sequence (DNA): TGTGCCAGCAGTGAGTGGACAGGGGGGGCCTACGAGCAGTACTTC.

The genes are TRBV12-2 and TRBJ1-1; the tabulated D call, TRBD1, remains unverified against the DNA. TRBV12-2 constitutes a pseudogene. The CDR3 consists of 13 residues. In nucleotides, the CDR3 is TGTGCAAGTCGCTTTTCAGAGAACACTGAAGCTTTCTTT. The encoded protein is CASRFSENTEAFF.

The table lists this clone with a count of one. J is TRBJ1-2 and V is TRBV7-9; TRBD1 is a possible D gene (5 bases). This CDR3 has 13 residues. Germline V gene sequence: CDR1 SEHNR, CDR2 FQNEAQ (reference sequence). The V end was cut by 5 bases, the J end by 8 bases, with 15 bases between. The CDR3 protein is CASSPPGYEGYTF. For the CDR3, the DNA is TGTGCCAGCAGCCCCCCAGGGTACGAAGGCTACACCTTC.

Only one count was recorded for this clone. The chain couples TRBV4-3 to TRBJ1-1; TRBD1 matches 8 bases. Unmatched junction bases numbered 4, after V lost 4 bases and J lost 0 bases. CDR1 and CDR2 from the germline V gene are LGHNA and YSLEER. The CDR3 runs 15 residues. The chain's CDR3 is CASSPSTGVNTEAFF. DNA of the CDR3: TGCGCCAGCAGCCCCTCGACAGGGGTGAACACTGAAGCTTTCTTT.

The chain joins TRBV2 to TRBJ2-7; TRBD1 might be the D (6 bases). Germline CDR1 SNHLY, CDR2 FYNNEI. The V end was cut by 4 bases, the J end by 2 bases, with 9 bases between. The CDR3 contains 13 residues. This chain's CDR3 is CASSGQAAYEQYF. DNA of the CDR3: TGTGCCAGCAGTGGACAGGCCGCCTACGAGCAGTACTTC.

A single count supports this clone. The chain employs TRBV18 and TRBJ1-4, with 7 nucleotides matching TRBD1. Germline V gives CDR1 KGHSH, CDR2 LQKENI. The length of the CDR3 is 16 residues. After removal of 4 bases from V and 2 bases from J, the junction contained 7 bases not matched to a gene. The CDR3 region has the DNA TGTGCCAGCTCACGACGAGCAGGGGGGACTAATGAAAAACTGTTTTTT. Protein sequence: CASSRRAGGTNEKLFF.

The chain links TRBV6-6 to TRBJ2-7, with D possibly matching TRBD1 (5 bases). CDR1 is MNHNY, CDR2 SVGAGI, per germline (reference sequence). V was clipped by 7 bases and J by 3 bases, with 13 bases between them. The CDR3 is made up of 13 amino acids. The CDR3 here is CASTMDMIYEQYF. The CDR3, as DNA: TGTGCCAGCACCATGGACATGATCTACGAGCAGTACTTC.

J is TRBJ2-1 and V is TRBV7-9; TRBD1 agrees at 7 bases. From germline, CDR1 is SEHNR and CDR2 FQNEAQ (reference sequence). The CDR3 sequence is 16 residues long. After removal of 6 bases from V and 4 bases from J, the junction contained 12 bases not matched to a gene. CDR3 in amino acids: CASSRWDRSRYNEQFF. The CDR3 DNA reads as TGTGCCAGCAGTCGCTGGGACAGATCTAGGTACAATGAGCAGTTCTTC.

This clone was recorded once. CDR3 sequence reads: CASSKALDSTQHF. CDR3 in DNA: TGTGCCAGCAGCAAAGCCTTGGACAGCACCCAGCATTTT. This chain uses TRBV9 with TRBJ1-5; tentatively, D is TRBD1 (6 bases). Germline V gene data show CDR1 as SGDLS and CDR2 as YYNGEE. V gave up 4 bases and J gave up 11 bases, with 16 bases separating them. This CDR3 is 13 amino acids long.

The chain has TRBV7-8 and TRBJ2-7; TRBD2 aligns across 7 bases. This CDR3 spans 16 amino acids. CDR1 SGHVS and CDR2 FQNEAQ come from the germline V gene. V dropped 5 bases and J dropped 1; count of bases not matched to a gene: 11. The CDR3 DNA sequence: TGTGCCAGCAGCCCAGGAGAGGCTAGCGGTTCCTACGAGCAGTACTTC. Its protein is CASSPGEASGSYEQYF.

The chain couples TRBV5-6 to TRBJ2-3, with 10 bases identical to TRBD2. With 3 bases clipped from V and 0 bases from J, the junction kept 7 bases outside the gene matches. CDR1 is SGHDT, CDR2 YYEEEE, per germline. The CDR3 length is 17 residues. The CDR3 DNA sequence: TGTGCCAGCAGCTCGCGCTCTAGCGGGAGCAGCACAGATACGCAGTATTTT. Amino acids: CASSSRSSGSSTDTQYF.

The CDR3 is CASSLSPGDTQYF. CDR3 DNA: TGTGCCAGCAGTTTATCCCCGGGGGATACGCAGTATTTT. The chain recombines TRBV28 with TRBJ2-3, with TRBD2 as a possible D gene (5 bases). The CDR3 is 13 residues long. Germline V gene sequence: CDR1 MDHEN, CDR2 SYDVKM. The V gene lost 1 base and the J gene lost 6 bases, with 8 bases spanning the gap.

The chain employs TRBV6-6 and TRBJ2-1; 8 bases are shared with TRBD2. CDR3 length: 14 residues. The V gene end was trimmed by 7 bases and the J gene end by 5 bases; junction bases not matched to a gene: 7. The germline CDR1 and CDR2 sequences are MNHNY and SVGAGI (reference sequence). The CDR3 DNA is TGTGCCAGCACCCCCGGGACTAGGAACAATGAGCAGTTCTTC. This translates into CASTPGTRNNEQFF.

The chain uses TRBV9 and TRBJ2-3, with D possibly being TRBD2 (5 bases). V lost 3 bases and J lost 2, with 13 bases in between. This CDR3 is 15 amino acids long. Germline V gene data show CDR1 as SGDLS and CDR2 as YYNGEE. CDR3 amino acids: CASSAGNWDTDTQYF. The CDR3 region has the DNA TGTGCCAGCAGCGCGGGAAATTGGGACACAGATACGCAGTATTTT.